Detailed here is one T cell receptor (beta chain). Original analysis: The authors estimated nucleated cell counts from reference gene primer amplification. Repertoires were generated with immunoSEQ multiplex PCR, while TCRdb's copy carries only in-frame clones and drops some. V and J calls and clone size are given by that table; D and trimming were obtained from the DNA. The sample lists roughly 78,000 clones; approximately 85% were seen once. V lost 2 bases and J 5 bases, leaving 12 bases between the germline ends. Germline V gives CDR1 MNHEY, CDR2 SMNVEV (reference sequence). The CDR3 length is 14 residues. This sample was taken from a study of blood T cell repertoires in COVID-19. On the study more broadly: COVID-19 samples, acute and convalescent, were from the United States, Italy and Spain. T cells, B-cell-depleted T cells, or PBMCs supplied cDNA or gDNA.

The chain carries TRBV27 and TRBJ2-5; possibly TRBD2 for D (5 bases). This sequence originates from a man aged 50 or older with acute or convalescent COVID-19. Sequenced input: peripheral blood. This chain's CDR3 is CASSLDWGEETQYF. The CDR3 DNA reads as TGTGCCAGCAGTTTAGACTGGGGAGAGGAGACCCAGTACTTC.